This T cell receptor beta chain originates from a study of OX40 agonist ivuxolimab in advanced cancers. Study-wide context: All patients had ivuxolimab intravenously every 2 weeks at 0.01 to 10 mg/kg.

Baseline was the first blood sampling point, followed by cycle 4 day 1 and cycle 7 day 1. Data came from immunoSEQ multiplex PCR; TCRdb stores just in-frame clones and leaves some out. Found here are 60,000 or so clones, over 80% of them singletons; the top ten hold 5% to 6%. Of note for this clone: Antigen unknown.

CDR1 is SGHRS and CDR2 is YFSETQ in the germline V gene. With 4 bases clipped from V and 2 bases from J, the junction kept 0 bases outside the gene matches. The length of the CDR3 is 13 residues. Study outcomes and limitations: Low normalized clonal expansion also occurred in some nonresponding patients. The CD4+ and CD8+ T cells in the blood had expanded clonally by week 6 at 0.1 to 3.0 mg/kg.

This sequence joins TRBV5-1 and TRBJ2-5; TRBD2 matches 9 bases. This TCR derives from an adult with an advanced solid tumor such as melanoma, head and neck, liver or kidney cancer. The sample in question was CD4+ or CD8+ T cells sorted from blood, obtained in a trial of the OX40 agonist ivuxolimab. CDR3 sequence reads: CASSGLAQETQYF. CDR3 in DNA: TGCGCCAGCAGCGGACTAGCGCAAGAGACCCAGTACTTC.